The clone carrying this T cell receptor beta chain was detected ten times or more. Its antigen is not known. Arm-PCR of CDR3 regions and iRepertoire HTBI primers were the basis on which TCR beta libraries were built. Original analysis: Detected in the samples were over 55 TRBV and approximately 14 TRBJ segments. TCRdb itself ran the multiplex PCR reads through MiXCR, one entry per CDR3 protein. TCRdb, not the authors, supplied the V and J calls. The table shows a few hundred thousand distinct CDR3 sequences, with roughly 15% occurring only once. The data are from a study of regulatory T cells in long-lasting Graves disease. Study results and limitations: With persistent disease, TRBV28, TRBJ1-2 and TRBJ2-5 were the favored segments. Investigators studied peripheral blood only, not thyroid tissue.

Time point given: newly diagnosed GD, antithyroid drugs for less than 3 months. Isolated PBMC RNA provided the starting material for the TCR library. The patients were enrolled through endocrinology in Xi'an, China. CDR3 length: 14 amino acids. Germline CDR1 SGHTA, CDR2 FQGNSA. Trimming took off 3 bases at V and 2 bases at J, with 11 bases between the two ends. This sample was also put to use in a study of T cells in Graves' hyperthyroidism and ophthalmopathy.

The specimen comprised peripheral blood mononuclear cells (PBMCs), sampled at new diagnosis, from a patient treated with antithyroid drugs. This sequence originates from a woman between 45 and 60 years old with Graves disease. The chain employs TRBV7-2 and TRBJ2-7; D may be TRBD1 (5 bases). CDR3 amino acids: CASSFFRVPYEQYF. The CDR3 nucleotides are TGTGCCAGCAGCTTCTTCAGGGTACCCTACGAGCAGTACTTC.